One and the same sample provided the 2 T cell receptor beta chains below, sequenced in a study of T-cell reconstitution after alpha-beta-depleted transplantation in children. A library of TCRbeta sequences, prepared with unique molecular identifiers, was generated. TCRdb analysed the PCR reads with MiXCR anew, one entry per CDR3 protein. The sample holds about 980,000 distinct CDR3 sequences; roughly 31% are singletons and the top ten take roughly 31%. Sequences were derived from PBMCs, mostly from graft donor cells, sampled 360 days after TCRalphabeta/CD19-depleted stem cell transplant. All receptors come from a boy under three years old who had a stem cell transplant for SCID, so the T cells may come from the graft donor.

The chain combines TRBV12-3 or TRBV12-4 with TRBJ2-1; 9 bases align to TRBD2. V was pared by 6 bases and J by 3 bases, with 12 bases of the junction left unmatched. The CDR3 runs 17 residues. CDR3: CASSPGVAGELYNEQFF. CDR3 nucleotide sequence: TGTGCCAGCAGCCCCGGGGTAGCGGGGGAGCTCTACAATGAGCAGTTCTTC.

There are a few counts of this clonotype. The CDR3 protein is CASSLGTGGREQYF. The CDR3 coding sequence is TGTGCCAGCAGTTTGGGGACAGGGGGCAGGGAGCAGTACTTC. V is TRBV12-3 or TRBV12-4 and J is TRBJ2-7; 12 nucleotides align to TRBD1. This CDR3 is built from 14 residues. V lost 3 bases to trimming and J lost 7 bases; unmatched junction nucleotides: 4.